This paragraph reports one TCR beta chain. Germline V gene data show CDR1 as LNHDA and CDR2 as SQIVND (reference sequence). V was trimmed by 3 bases and J by 4 bases, leaving 7 bases between them. CDR3 length equals 13 residues. Profiled with immunoSEQ multiplex PCR; TCRdb holds only in-frame clones, not every one. The sample carries about 110,000 clones, around 90% recorded once. This record belongs to a study of siplizumab effects on memory and regulatory T cells. Sequenced sample: Tregs sorted from blood. The chain couples TRBV19 to TRBJ1-3; the D is unclear. This TCR was recovered from a human donor in good health. The chain's CDR3 is CASSIQGGNTIYF. The CDR3 DNA reads TGTGCCAGTAGTATCCAAGGAGGAAACACCATATATTTT. Drawing the rest from reference TRBV19 and TRBJ1-3, the complete variable domain is DGGITQSPKYLFRKEGQNVTLSCEQNLNHDAMYWYRQDPGQGLRLIYYSQIVNDFQKGDIAEGYSVSREKKESFPLTVTSAQKNPTAFYLCASSIQGGNTIYFGEGSWLTVV.